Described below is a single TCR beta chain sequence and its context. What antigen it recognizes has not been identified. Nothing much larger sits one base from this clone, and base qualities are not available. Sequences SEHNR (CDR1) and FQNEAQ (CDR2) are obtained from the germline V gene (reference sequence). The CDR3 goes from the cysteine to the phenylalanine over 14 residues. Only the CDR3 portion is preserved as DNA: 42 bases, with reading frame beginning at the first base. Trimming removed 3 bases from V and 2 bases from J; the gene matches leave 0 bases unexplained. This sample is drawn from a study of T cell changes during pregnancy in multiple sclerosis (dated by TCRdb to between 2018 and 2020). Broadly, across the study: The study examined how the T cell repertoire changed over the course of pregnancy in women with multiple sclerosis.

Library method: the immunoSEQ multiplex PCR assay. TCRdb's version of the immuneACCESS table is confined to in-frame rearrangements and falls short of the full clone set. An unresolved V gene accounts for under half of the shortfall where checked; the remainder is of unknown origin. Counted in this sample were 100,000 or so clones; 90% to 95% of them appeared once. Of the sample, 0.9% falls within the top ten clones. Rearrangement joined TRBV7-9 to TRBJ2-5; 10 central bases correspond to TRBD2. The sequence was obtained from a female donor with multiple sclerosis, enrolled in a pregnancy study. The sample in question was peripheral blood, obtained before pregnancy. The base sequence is TGTGCCAGCAGCTTTAGCGGGAGGCAAGAGACCCAGTACTTC. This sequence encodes CASSFSGRQETQYF.